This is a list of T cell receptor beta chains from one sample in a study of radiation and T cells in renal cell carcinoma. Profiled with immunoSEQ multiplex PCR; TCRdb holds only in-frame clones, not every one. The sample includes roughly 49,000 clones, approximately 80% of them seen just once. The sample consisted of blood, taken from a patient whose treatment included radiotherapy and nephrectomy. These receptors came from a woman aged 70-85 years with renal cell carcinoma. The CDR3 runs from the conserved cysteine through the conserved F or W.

cdr3_aa: CASRFSDTQYF
v_call: TRBV6-6
j_call: TRBJ2-3

cdr3_aa: CASSTRPQETQYF
v_call: TRBV19
j_call: TRBJ2-5

cdr3_aa: CASSLTSGTPRYF
v_call: TRBV7-2
j_call: TRBJ2-7

cdr3_aa: CASSLSGEGYGYTF
v_call: TRBV5-1
j_call: TRBJ1-2

cdr3_aa: CAISVTAASYNSPLHF
v_call: TRBV10-3
j_call: TRBJ1-6

cdr3_aa: CASSIGGQIQFF
v_call: TRBV19
j_call: TRBJ2-1

cdr3_aa: CASSLLSGGHYEQYF
v_call: TRBV5-1
j_call: TRBJ2-7

cdr3_aa: CASSRRGQGSDTQYF
v_call: TRBV7-3
j_call: TRBJ2-3

cdr3_aa: CASTDGDVNTEAFF
v_call: TRBV19
j_call: TRBJ1-1

cdr3_aa: CASSPTLGQGHTGELFF
v_call: TRBV7-9
j_call: TRBJ2-2

cdr3_aa: CASSLGGRVETQYF
v_call: TRBV11-2
j_call: TRBJ2-5

cdr3_aa: CASSGTSGGAGPETQYF
v_call: TRBV2
j_call: TRBJ2-5

cdr3_aa: CASSANRGLSYEQYF
v_call: TRBV6-1
j_call: TRBJ2-7

cdr3_aa: CASSLFGRGVGELFF
v_call: TRBV28
j_call: TRBJ2-2

cdr3_aa: CASNTQGGNYQPQHF
v_call: TRBV19
j_call: TRBJ1-5

cdr3_aa: CASSLPYGELFF
v_call: TRBV5-4
j_call: TRBJ2-2

cdr3_aa: CASTLTGPSYGYTF
v_call: TRBV7-9
j_call: TRBJ1-2

cdr3_aa: CAISESTDGYEQYF
v_call: TRBV10-3
j_call: TRBJ2-7

cdr3_aa: CASSKGTFSGSGNTIYF
v_call: TRBV19
j_call: TRBJ1-3

cdr3_aa: CAAIDRMNTEAFF
v_call: TRBV6-5
j_call: TRBJ1-1

cdr3_aa: CASTPERVSWQPQHF
v_call: TRBV19
j_call: TRBJ1-5

cdr3_aa: CASSLRDNQPQHF
v_call: TRBV27
j_call: TRBJ1-5

cdr3_aa: CASSQDLGGTDYEQYF
v_call: TRBV4-1
j_call: TRBJ2-7

cdr3_aa: CASSANQGSEYGYTF
v_call: TRBV4-2
j_call: TRBJ1-2

cdr3_aa: CASFKGGQYNEQFF
v_call: TRBV28
j_call: TRBJ2-1

cdr3_aa: CASYRGPGTEAFF
v_call: TRBV6-5
j_call: TRBJ1-1

cdr3_aa: CASSLGSPSYEQYF
v_call: TRBV5-1
j_call: TRBJ2-7

cdr3_aa: CALGVGMANEQYF
v_call: TRBV6-5
j_call: TRBJ2-7

cdr3_aa: CASSLPSSYEQYF
v_call: TRBV7-2
j_call: TRBJ2-7

cdr3_aa: CASSEGGGGSTDTQYF
v_call: TRBV2
j_call: TRBJ2-3

cdr3_aa: CASSQRRSSNTIYF
v_call: TRBV19
j_call: TRBJ1-3

cdr3_aa: CATSHGGYTF
v_call: TRBV19
j_call: TRBJ1-2

cdr3_aa: CASSITIYNEQFF
v_call: TRBV27
j_call: TRBJ2-1

cdr3_aa: CASSLYGGDEKLFF
v_call: TRBV28
j_call: TRBJ1-4

cdr3_aa: CASSLDSGEQYF
v_call: TRBV9
j_call: TRBJ2-7

cdr3_aa: CASSPLAGAEETQYF
v_call: TRBV18
j_call: TRBJ2-5

cdr3_aa: CASSLGWARGRVGTDTQYF
v_call: TRBV7-2
j_call: TRBJ2-3

cdr3_aa: CASSLQGTYEQYF
v_call: TRBV27
j_call: TRBJ2-7

cdr3_aa: CATSGRDQKSTDTQYF
v_call: TRBV15
j_call: TRBJ2-3

cdr3_aa: CASSLEGAGGYLDTEAFF
v_call: TRBV5-6
j_call: TRBJ1-1

cdr3_aa: CASSLMQGADTQYF
v_call: TRBV5-4
j_call: TRBJ2-3

cdr3_aa: CASSAAGDYADGYTF
v_call: TRBV27
j_call: TRBJ1-2

cdr3_aa: CASSQERLAGADTQYF
v_call: TRBV4-1
j_call: TRBJ2-3

cdr3_aa: CASSIVAGGYEQYF
v_call: TRBV19
j_call: TRBJ2-7

cdr3_aa: CASSWGLAGYSSYEQYF
v_call: TRBV7-2
j_call: TRBJ2-7

cdr3_aa: CASSEAGFTTNEKLFF
v_call: TRBV2
j_call: TRBJ1-4

cdr3_aa: CASSRVFEAEAFF
v_call: TRBV6-1
j_call: TRBJ1-1

cdr3_aa: CASSESGRVNTEAFF
v_call: TRBV25-1
j_call: TRBJ1-1

cdr3_aa: CASSPGQGVMTDTQYF
v_call: TRBV5-1
j_call: TRBJ2-3

cdr3_aa: CASSSGTGGIKTQYF
v_call: TRBV27
j_call: TRBJ2-5

cdr3_aa: CASSIYQGFGNTIYF
v_call: TRBV5-8
j_call: TRBJ1-3